The entry that follows covers one TCR beta chain sequence. The CDR3 extends over 13 amino acids. Germline loops: CDR1 MNHNS, CDR2 SASEGT. With 3 bases removed from V and 6 bases from J, the gap between germline ends came to 12 bases. This record comes from a study of T-cell reconstitution after alpha-beta-depleted transplantation in children. TCRbeta library preparation incorporated unique molecular identifiers. TCRdb passed the PCR reads through MiXCR, listing each CDR3 protein once. This sample carries about 72,000 distinct CDR3 sequences, 7.3% of them seen once, and the ten largest clones take around 2.4%.

The specimen was PBMCs from the stem cell graft donor, collected from the stem cell graft. This receptor was obtained from a human donor who donated a stem cell graft to a child with acute lymphoblastic leukemia. The V and J genes are TRBV6-1 and TRBJ2-7; tentative D call: TRBD1 (7 bases). The CDR3 nucleotides read TGTGCCAGCAGTGACGCGGGACAGACCGAGCAGTACTTC. Its translation is CASSDAGQTEQYF.